Detailed here is one T cell receptor beta chain. The record originates from a study of OX40 agonist ivuxolimab in advanced cancers. From germline, CDR1 is SQVTM and CDR2 ANQGSEA. Losses at the gene ends were 3 bases for V and 1 base for J; bases not matched to a gene: 6. The CDR3 totals 15 residues. Some clones are missing from TCRdb's copy, which holds only in-frame ones; the method was immunoSEQ multiplex PCR. In the table there are 60,000 to 85,000 clones, 90% to 95% of which are singletons. The chain links TRBV29-1 to TRBJ2-3; 8 bases line up with TRBD2. The receptor comes from an adult with an advanced solid tumor such as melanoma, head and neck, liver or kidney cancer. The sequencing here drew on CD4+ or CD8+ T cells sorted from blood, taken in a trial of the OX40 agonist ivuxolimab. The CDR3 loop reads CSVDLVGGGTDTQYF. The CDR3 region has the DNA TGCAGCGTTGACCTCGTCGGGGGGGGCACAGATACGCAGTATTTT.